A selection of T cell receptor beta chains follows, all from one sample in a study of OX40 agonist ivuxolimab in advanced cancers. Clones were sequenced by immunoSEQ multiplex PCR, and TCRdb holds only the in-frame ones, with some missing. The data contain 10,000 to 15,000 clones, approximately 78% of them seen just once; the ten biggest clones take up 11% to 15%. The specimen comprised CD4+ or CD8+ T cells sorted from blood, sampled in a trial of the OX40 agonist ivuxolimab. The origin of the receptors is an adult with an advanced solid tumor such as melanoma, head and neck, liver or kidney cancer. Each CDR3 is given without its conserved first and last residue. Fields, in order: V gene, CDR3 protein.

>TRBV7-9
ASRSSTDTQY
>TRBV7-9
ASSSPPTSARSVEQY
>TRBV14
ASSYRLGSYTGELF
>TRBV6-6
ASSYSRGYEQY
>TRBV5-6
ASRLSNEQF
>TRBV7-9
ASSLGNGYT
>TRBV6-5
ASSPRGGESAEQY
>TRBV20-1
SAVLGPQH
>TRBV7-9
ASDGTDTQY
>TRBV6-4
ASSDSTGGNEQF
>TRBV7-9
ASSLDEGPWAYGYT
>TRBV7-9
ASSPKVAGVRNEQF
>TRBV9
ASSVEQGNTEAF
>TRBV11-2
ASSAGVRDRRGYT
>TRBV4-3
ASSPVPSSYNEQF
>TRBV30
AWSQDSWEKLF
>TRBV25-1
ASSEYFWENNQPQH
>TRBV30
AWTRAETQY
>TRBV5-1
ASGRGDEKLF
>TRBV7-9
ASSHTGELF
>TRBV2
ASRWGTGGREQY
>TRBV6-1
ASSGLAGARTGELF
>TRBV9
ASSVWETQETQY
>TRBV4-2
ASSQDWAGGYEQY
>TRBV19
ASSIPPRVGDTQY
>TRBV27
ASSLGTPWDTEAF
>TRBV7-2
ASSYDPRVGNEQF
>TRBV11-2
ASSFIARNEQF
>TRBV29-1
SVEGLAATSEQY
>TRBV11-2
ASSLDNSHQPQH
>TRBV7-6
ASSLPAGPNTDTQY
>TRBV7-3
ASSLTDSGADTQY
>TRBV6-5
ASKNRVPYEQY
>TRBV7-7
ASSDGTLSRGQY
>TRBV11-1
ASSLDTGTNEKLF
>TRBV27
ASSLLASTDTQY
>TRBV13
ASSFGTSGLPGSGANVLT
>TRBV9
ASSGLAGENEQF
>TRBV9
ASSEGYGNTIY
>TRBV19
ASSIRDSLQEQF
>TRBV7-9
ASSSDHYNEQF
>TRBV5-4
ASSFGGDTIY
>TRBV9
ASKVEGGTGELF
>TRBV28
ASRGTFYHLSYEQY
>TRBV2
ATNSPGGSKNIQY
>TRBV29-1
SVMPGSHEQY
>TRBV28
ASGWRSSYEQY
>TRBV5-6
ASSLDRRKTGNTIY